One sample yielded the 9 T cell receptor beta chains listed below, sequenced in a study of shared clonotypes between healthy human individuals. TCRdb's table, derived via immunoSEQ multiplex PCR, lists solely in-frame clones and lacks some. Of over a million clones listed, around 97% were seen once; the top ten hold roughly 1.2%. The sample was naive CD4+ T cells sorted from blood. Subset noted: CD45RA+ positively selected. The receptors shown here come from a man in his thirties or forties in good health.

The V call is TRBV7-2, the J call TRBJ2-3, with 10 bases matching TRBD2. This CDR3 comprises 15 residues. CDR1 is SGHTA and CDR2 is FQGNSA in the germline V gene. The trim removed 5 bases at V and 1 base at J, leaving 3 bases unmatched. The CDR3 sequence is CASSAGTSGTDTQYF. The CDR3 DNA follows: TGTGCCAGCAGCGCCGGGACTAGCGGCACAGATACGCAGTATTTT.

The rearrangement joins TRBV28 to TRBJ2-2; no firm D call. The CDR3 consists of 14 residues. Trimming left V 9 bases short and J 2 bases short, with 13 bases between. Looked up from germline, CDR1 is MDHEN and CDR2 is SYDVKM. The CDR3 nucleotides are TGTGCCAGTACCCGGGTGGTTAACACCGGGGAGCTGTTTTTT. Residues: CASTRVVNTGELFF.

V and J are TRBV18 and TRBJ2-3, with D maybe TRBD2 (6 bases). The V end lost 0 bases, the J end lost 2 bases, and 12 bases lay between the germline ends. Germline CDR1 is KGHSH and CDR2 is LQKENI. The CDR3 is made up of 16 amino acids. The CDR3 here is CASSPPATSYTDTQYF. DNA of the CDR3: TGTGCCAGCTCACCACCCGCGACTAGTTACACAGATACGCAGTATTTT. Looking up the rest from reference TRBV18 and TRBJ2-3 gives the full variable domain: NAGVMQNPRHLVRRRGQEARLRCSPMKGHSHVYWYRQLPEEGLKFMVYLQKENIIDESGMPKERFSAEFPKEGPSILRIQQVVRGDSAAYFCASSPPATSYTDTQYFGPGTRLTVL.

This sequence joins TRBV11-3 and TRBJ2-7; the match to TRBD2 covers 8 bases. CDR3 length: 16 amino acids. The germline V gene has CDR1 SGHNT and CDR2 YENEEA. J was trimmed by 2 bases and V by 2 bases; bases with no gene match: 8. The CDR3 DNA follows: TGTGCCAGCAGCTTAACCCCTTTAGCGGGAACCTACGAGCAGTACTTC. Its translation: CASSLTPLAGTYEQYF.

The rearrangement links TRBV29-1 to TRBJ1-4, with 11 positions matching TRBD1. CDR1 and CDR2 from the germline V gene are SQVTM and ANQGSEA. CDR3 length: 15 amino acids. After removal of 4 bases from V and 2 bases from J, the junction contained 3 bases not matched to a gene. CDR3 DNA sequence: TGCAGCGTTGCCCGGACAGGGGGCACTAATGAAAAACTGTTTTTT. Protein product: CSVARTGGTNEKLFF. The full variable domain, rest sourced from reference TRBV29-1 and TRBJ1-4, is SAVISQKPSRDICQRGTSLTIQCQVDSQVTMMFWYRQQPGQSLTLIATANQGSEATYESGFVIDKFPISRPNLTFSTLTVSNMSPEDSSIYLCSVARTGGTNEKLFFGSGTQLSVL.

This chain uses TRBV7-2 with TRBJ2-7, with D possibly being TRBD1 (6 bases). CDR1 and CDR2 (germline): SGHTA, FQGNSA. Trimming stripped 5 bases from V and 0 bases from J, with 11 bases between. The CDR3 has 14 amino acids. The CDR3 protein is CASSGGILSYEQYF. CDR3 nucleotides: TGTGCCAGCAGCGGGGGCATTCTCTCCTACGAGCAGTACTTC.

This chain uses TRBV28 with TRBJ1-2; 7 bases agree with TRBD1. J lost 4 bases, V lost 4 bases, and 9 bases had no gene match. The CDR3 extends over 15 amino acids. Per germline, CDR1 MDHEN and CDR2 SYDVKM. The CDR3 region is CASSSLPDRVYGYTF. The CDR3 DNA is TGTGCCAGCAGTTCCCTACCCGACAGGGTCTATGGCTACACCTTC.

This chain links TRBV19 with TRBJ2-3, with unresolved D. The CDR3 contains 12 residues. The germline gives CDR1 LNHDA, CDR2 SQIVND (reference sequence). The V gene lost 6 bases and the J gene lost 3 bases, with 7 bases spanning the gap. The CDR3 nucleotides read TGTGCCAGTAGAGGGCTGACAGATACGCAGTATTTT. Translating it yields CASRGLTDTQYF.

This chain joins TRBV27 and TRBJ2-1, with 10 bases identical to TRBD2. Trimming cost V 3 bases and J 9 bases; bases outside gene matches: 14. From germline, CDR1 is MNHEY and CDR2 SMNVEV (reference sequence). The CDR3 runs 17 residues. DNA for the CDR3: TGTGCCAGCAGTTTCCCGACTAGCGGGTTCCCTGGGTCTGAGCAGTTCTTC. This gives the protein CASSFPTSGFPGSEQFF.